The TCR beta chain under discussion was sequenced for a study of blood T cells in healthy people across ages. This clonotype was counted ten times or more. Germline assignment: CDR1 SQVTM and CDR2 ANQGSEA. Trimming removed 5 bases from V and 5 bases from J, with 12 bases in between. The CDR3 covers 12 residues. Donors were systemically healthy Caucasian individuals from Russia aged about 6 to 100 years. Per sample, extraction of total RNA gave at least 5.5 micrograms in every case. A J-beta primer mix and a sample-barcoded 5' primer were used in a second PCR of roughly 6 to 11 cycles. The template-switch adaptor, which had 12 random nucleotides, put a tag on each cDNA molecule. MiXCR was run by TCRdb on the 5' RACE reads, yielding one entry per CDR3 protein. The data show around 1,000,000 distinct CDR3 sequences, with under 40% seen just once and about an eighth held by the top ten.

The sequenced sample was blood. The J gene is TRBJ1-1, the V gene TRBV29-1, with D possibly being TRBD1 (6 bases). This receptor was identified in a young man in good health. This CDR3 reads CSVSQGRTEAFF. DNA of the CDR3: TGCAGCGTTTCTCAGGGGCGTACTGAAGCTTTCTTT.